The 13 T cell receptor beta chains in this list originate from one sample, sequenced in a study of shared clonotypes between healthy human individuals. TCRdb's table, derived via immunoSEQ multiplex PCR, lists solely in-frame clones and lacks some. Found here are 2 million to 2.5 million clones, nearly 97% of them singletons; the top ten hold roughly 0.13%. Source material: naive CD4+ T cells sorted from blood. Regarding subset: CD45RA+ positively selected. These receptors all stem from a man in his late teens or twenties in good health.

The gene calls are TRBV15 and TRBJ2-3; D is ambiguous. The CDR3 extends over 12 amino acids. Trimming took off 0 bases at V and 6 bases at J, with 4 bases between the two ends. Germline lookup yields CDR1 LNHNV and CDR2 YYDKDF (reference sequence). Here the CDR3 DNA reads TGTGCCACCAGCAGAGATCAGGATACGCAGTATTTT. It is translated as CATSRDQDTQYF.

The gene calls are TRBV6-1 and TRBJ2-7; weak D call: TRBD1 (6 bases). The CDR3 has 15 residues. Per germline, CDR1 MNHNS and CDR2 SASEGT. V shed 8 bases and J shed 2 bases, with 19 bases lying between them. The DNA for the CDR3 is TGTGCCAGCTTAGGAATTCCACAGGGAACCTACGAGCAGTACTTC. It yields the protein CASLGIPQGTYEQYF.

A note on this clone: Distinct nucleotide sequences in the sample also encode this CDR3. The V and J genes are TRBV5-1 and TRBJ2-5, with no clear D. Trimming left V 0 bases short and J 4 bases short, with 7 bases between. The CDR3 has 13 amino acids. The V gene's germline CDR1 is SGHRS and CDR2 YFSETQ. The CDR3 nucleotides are TGCGCCAGCAGCTTGGATGTTGGAGAGACCCAGTACTTC. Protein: CASSLDVGETQYF.

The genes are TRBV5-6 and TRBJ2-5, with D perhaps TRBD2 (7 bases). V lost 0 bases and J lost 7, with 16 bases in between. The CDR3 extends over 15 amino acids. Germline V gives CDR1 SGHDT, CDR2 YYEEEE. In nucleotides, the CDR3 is TGTGCCAGCAGCTTGGATTCCGGGGGGCCGGGGACCCAGTACTTC. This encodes CASSLDSGGPGTQYF.

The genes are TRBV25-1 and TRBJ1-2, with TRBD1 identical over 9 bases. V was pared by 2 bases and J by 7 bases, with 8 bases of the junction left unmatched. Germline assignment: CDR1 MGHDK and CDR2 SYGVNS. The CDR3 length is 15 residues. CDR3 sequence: CASSEGDRAPGGYTF. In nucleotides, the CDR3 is TGTGCCAGCAGTGAAGGGGACAGGGCTCCAGGTGGCTACACCTTC.

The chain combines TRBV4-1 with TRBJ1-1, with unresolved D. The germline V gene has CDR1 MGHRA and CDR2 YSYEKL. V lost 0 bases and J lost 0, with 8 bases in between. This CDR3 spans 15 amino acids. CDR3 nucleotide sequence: TGCGCCAGCAGCCAAGATTTCCCTATGAACACTGAAGCTTTCTTT. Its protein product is CASSQDFPMNTEAFF.

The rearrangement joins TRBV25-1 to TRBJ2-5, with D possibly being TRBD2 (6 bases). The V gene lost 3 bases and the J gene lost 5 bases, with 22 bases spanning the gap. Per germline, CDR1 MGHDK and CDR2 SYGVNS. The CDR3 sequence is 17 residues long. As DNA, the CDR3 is TGTGCCAGCAGTGAGTGGGGGGTAGTCAATGCCCGGGAGACCCAGTACTTC. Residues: CASSEWGVVNARETQYF.

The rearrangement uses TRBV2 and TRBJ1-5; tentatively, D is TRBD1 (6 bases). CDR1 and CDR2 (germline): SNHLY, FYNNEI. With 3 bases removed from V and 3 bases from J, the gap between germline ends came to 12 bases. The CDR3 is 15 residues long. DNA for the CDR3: TGTGCCAGCAGTGATGCCCCAGGGGACAATCAGCCCCAGCATTTT. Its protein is CASSDAPGDNQPQHF. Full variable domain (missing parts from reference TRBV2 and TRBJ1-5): EPEVTQTPSHQVTQMGQEVILRCVPISNHLYFYWYRQILGQKVEFLVSFYNNEISEKSEIFDDQFSVERPDGSNFTLKIRSTKLEDSAMYFCASSDAPGDNQPQHFGDGTRLSIL.

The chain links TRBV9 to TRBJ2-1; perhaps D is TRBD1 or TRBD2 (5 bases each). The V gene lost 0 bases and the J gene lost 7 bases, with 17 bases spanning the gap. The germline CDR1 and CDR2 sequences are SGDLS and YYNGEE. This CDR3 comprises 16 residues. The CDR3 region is CASSVGGGHGENEQFF. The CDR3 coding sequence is TGTGCCAGCAGCGTAGGAGGAGGACACGGAGAAAATGAGCAGTTCTTC. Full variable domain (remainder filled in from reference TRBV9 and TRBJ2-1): DSGVTQTPKHLITATGQRVTLRCSPRSGDLSVYWYQQSLDQGLQFLIQYYNGEERAKGNILERFSAQQFPDLHSELNLSSLELGDSALYFCASSVGGGHGENEQFFGPGTRLTVL.

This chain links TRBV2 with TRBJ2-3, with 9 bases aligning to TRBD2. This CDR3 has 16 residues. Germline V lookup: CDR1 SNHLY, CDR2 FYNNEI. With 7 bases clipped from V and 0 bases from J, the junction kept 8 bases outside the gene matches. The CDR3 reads CASTASGTSSTDTQYF. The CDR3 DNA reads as TGTGCCAGCACGGCTAGCGGGACTTCTAGCACAGATACGCAGTATTTT. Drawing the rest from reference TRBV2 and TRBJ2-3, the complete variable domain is EPEVTQTPSHQVTQMGQEVILRCVPISNHLYFYWYRQILGQKVEFLVSFYNNEISEKSEIFDDQFSVERPDGSNFTLKIRSTKLEDSAMYFCASTASGTSSTDTQYFGPGTRLTVL.

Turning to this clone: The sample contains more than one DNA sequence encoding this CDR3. In DNA form, the CDR3 reads TGTGCCAGTAGTATAGGGACAGGGAATCAGCCCCAGCATTTT. It encodes CASSIGTGNQPQHF. The J gene is TRBJ1-5, the V gene TRBV19; TRBD1 agrees at 8 bases. This CDR3 is built from 14 residues. The V and J ends lost 1 base and 4 bases, in that order; junction bases with no gene match: 0. CDR1 and CDR2 (germline): LNHDA, SQIVND (reference sequence).

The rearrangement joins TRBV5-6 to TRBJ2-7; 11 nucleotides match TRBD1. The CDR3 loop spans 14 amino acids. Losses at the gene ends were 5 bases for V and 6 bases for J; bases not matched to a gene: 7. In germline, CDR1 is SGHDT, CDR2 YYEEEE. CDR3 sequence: CASSRDRGIGEQYF. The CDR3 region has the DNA TGTGCCAGCAGTCGGGACAGGGGGATAGGCGAGCAGTACTTC.

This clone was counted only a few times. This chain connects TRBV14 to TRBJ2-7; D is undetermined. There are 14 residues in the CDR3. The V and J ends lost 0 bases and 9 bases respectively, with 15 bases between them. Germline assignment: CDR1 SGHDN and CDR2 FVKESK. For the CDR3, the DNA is TGTGCCAGCAGCCAAGATCGAAGCCACGAAGGGCAGTACTTC. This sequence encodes CASSQDRSHEGQYF.